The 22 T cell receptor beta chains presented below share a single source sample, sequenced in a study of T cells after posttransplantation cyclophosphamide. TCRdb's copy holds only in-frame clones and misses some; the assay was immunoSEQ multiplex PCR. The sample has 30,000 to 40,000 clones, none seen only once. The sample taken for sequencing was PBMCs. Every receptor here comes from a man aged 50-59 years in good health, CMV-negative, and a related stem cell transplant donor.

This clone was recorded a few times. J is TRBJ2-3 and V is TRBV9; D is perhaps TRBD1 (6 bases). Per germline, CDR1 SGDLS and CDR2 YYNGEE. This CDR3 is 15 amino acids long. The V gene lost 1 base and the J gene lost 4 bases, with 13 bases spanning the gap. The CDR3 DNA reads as TGTGCCAGCAGCGTACGGTCACAGGGCGCAGATACGCAGTATTTT. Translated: CASSVRSQGADTQYF.

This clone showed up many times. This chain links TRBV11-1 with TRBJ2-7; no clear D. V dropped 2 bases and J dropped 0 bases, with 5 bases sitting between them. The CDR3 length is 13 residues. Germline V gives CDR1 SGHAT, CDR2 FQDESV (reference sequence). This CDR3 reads CASSLHTSYEQYF. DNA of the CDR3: TGTGCCAGCAGCTTACACACCTCCTACGAGCAGTACTTC.

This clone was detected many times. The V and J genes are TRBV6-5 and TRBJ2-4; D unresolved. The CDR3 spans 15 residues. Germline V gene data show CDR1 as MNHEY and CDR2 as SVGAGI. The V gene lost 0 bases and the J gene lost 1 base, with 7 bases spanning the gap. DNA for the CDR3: TGTGCCAGCAGTTACTCCGTTCAGGCCAAAAACATTCAGTACTTC. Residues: CASSYSVQAKNIQYF.

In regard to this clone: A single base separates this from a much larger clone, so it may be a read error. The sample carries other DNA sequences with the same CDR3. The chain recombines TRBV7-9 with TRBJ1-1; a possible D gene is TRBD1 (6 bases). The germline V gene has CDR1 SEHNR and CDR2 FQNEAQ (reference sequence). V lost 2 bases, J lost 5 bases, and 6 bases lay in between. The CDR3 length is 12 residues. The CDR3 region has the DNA TGTGCCAGCAGCTTAAGGGGGACTGAAGCTTTCTTT. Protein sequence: CASSLRGTEAFF.

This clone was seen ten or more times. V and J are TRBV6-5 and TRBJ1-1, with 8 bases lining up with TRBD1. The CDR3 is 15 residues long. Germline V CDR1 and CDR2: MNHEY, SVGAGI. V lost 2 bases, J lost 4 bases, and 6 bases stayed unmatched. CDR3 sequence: CASSYQDRAGTEAFF. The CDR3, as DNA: TGTGCCAGCAGTTACCAGGACAGGGCGGGCACTGAAGCTTTCTTT.

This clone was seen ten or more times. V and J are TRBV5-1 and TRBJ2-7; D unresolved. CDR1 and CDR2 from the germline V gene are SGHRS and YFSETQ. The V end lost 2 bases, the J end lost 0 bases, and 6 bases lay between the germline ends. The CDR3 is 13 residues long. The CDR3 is CASSFGISYEQYF. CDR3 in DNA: TGCGCCAGCAGCTTTGGCATCTCCTACGAGCAGTACTTC.

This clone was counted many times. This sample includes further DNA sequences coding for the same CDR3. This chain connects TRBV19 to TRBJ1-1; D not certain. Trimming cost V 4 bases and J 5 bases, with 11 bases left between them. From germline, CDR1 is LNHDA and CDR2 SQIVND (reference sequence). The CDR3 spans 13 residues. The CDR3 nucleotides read TGTGCCAGTAGTAGGCGACTGGAGACTGAAGCTTTCTTT. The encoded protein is CASSRRLETEAFF. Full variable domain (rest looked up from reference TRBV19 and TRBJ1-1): DGGITQSPKYLFRKEGQNVTLSCEQNLNHDAMYWYRQDPGQGLRLIYYSQIVNDFQKGDIAEGYSVSREKKESFPLTVTSAQKNPTAFYLCASSRRLETEAFFGQGTRLTVV.

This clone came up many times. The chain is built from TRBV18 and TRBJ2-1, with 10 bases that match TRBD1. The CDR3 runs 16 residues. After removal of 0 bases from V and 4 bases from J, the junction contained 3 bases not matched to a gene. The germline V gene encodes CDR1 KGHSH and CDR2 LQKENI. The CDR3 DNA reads TGTGCCAGCTCACCACCCGGACAGGGGGTGTACAATGAGCAGTTCTTC. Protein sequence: CASSPPGQGVYNEQFF.

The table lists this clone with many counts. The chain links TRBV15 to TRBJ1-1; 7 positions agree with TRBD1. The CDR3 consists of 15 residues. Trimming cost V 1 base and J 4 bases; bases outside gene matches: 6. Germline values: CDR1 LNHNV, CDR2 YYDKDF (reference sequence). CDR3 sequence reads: CATSRAGTASTEAFF. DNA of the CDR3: TGTGCCACCAGCAGAGCGGGGACAGCTAGCACTGAAGCTTTCTTT.

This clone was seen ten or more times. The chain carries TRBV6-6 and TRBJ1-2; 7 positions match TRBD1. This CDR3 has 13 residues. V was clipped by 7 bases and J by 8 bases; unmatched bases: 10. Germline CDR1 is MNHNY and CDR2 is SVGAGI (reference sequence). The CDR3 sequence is CASTGQAGKGYTF. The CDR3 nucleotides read TGTGCCAGCACAGGACAGGCTGGGAAGGGCTACACCTTC.

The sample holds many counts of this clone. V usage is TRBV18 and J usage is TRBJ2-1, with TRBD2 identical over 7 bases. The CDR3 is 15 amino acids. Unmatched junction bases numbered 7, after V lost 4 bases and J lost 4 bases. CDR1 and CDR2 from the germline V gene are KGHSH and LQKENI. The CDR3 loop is CASSQRGDQYNEQFF. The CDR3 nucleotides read TGTGCCAGCTCACAACGGGGGGACCAGTACAATGAGCAGTTCTTC.

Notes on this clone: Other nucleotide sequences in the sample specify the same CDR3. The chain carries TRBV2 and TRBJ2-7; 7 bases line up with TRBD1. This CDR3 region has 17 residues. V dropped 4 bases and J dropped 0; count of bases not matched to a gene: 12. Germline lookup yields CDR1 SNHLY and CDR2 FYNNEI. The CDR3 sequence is CASSAGQLGFSSYEQYF. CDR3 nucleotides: TGTGCCAGCAGTGCGGGACAGCTTGGTTTCTCCTCCTACGAGCAGTACTTC.

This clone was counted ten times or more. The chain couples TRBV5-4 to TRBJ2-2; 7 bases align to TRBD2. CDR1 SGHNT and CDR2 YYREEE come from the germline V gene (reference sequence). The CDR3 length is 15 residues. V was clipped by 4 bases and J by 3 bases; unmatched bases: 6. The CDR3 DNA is TGTGCCAGCAGCCCGGGCCTAGCGGACACCGGGGAGCTGTTTTTT. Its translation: CASSPGLADTGELFF.

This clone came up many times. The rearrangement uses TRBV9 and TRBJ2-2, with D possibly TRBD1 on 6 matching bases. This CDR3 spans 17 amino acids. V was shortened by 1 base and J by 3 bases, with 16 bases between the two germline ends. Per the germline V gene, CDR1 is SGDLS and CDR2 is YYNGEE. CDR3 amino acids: CASSVPHRTADTGELFF. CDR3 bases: TGTGCCAGCAGCGTACCCCACAGGACAGCAGACACCGGGGAGCTGTTTTTT. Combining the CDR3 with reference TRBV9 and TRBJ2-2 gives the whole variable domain DSGVTQTPKHLITATGQRVTLRCSPRSGDLSVYWYQQSLDQGLQFLIQYYNGEERAKGNILERFSAQQFPDLHSELNLSSLELGDSALYFCASSVPHRTADTGELFFGEGSRLTVL.

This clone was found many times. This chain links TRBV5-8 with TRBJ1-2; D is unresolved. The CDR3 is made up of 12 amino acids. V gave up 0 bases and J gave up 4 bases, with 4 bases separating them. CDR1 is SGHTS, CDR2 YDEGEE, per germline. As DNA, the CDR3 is TGTGCCAGCAGCTTGGACAGCTATGGCTACACCTTC. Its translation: CASSLDSYGYTF.

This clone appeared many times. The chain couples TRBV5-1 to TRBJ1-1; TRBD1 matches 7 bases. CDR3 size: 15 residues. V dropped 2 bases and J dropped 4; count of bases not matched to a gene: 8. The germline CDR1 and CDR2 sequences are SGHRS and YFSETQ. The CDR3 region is CASSFEGQAGTEAFF. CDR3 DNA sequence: TGCGCCAGCAGCTTCGAAGGACAGGCGGGCACTGAAGCTTTCTTT.

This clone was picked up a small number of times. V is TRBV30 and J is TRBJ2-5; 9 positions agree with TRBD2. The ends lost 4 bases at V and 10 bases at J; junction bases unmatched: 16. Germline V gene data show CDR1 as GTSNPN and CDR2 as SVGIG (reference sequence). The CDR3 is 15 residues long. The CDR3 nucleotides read TGTGCCTGGAATAGTGAGGCGGGAGGGTATGGGATCCAGTACTTC. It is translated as CAWNSEAGGYGIQYF.

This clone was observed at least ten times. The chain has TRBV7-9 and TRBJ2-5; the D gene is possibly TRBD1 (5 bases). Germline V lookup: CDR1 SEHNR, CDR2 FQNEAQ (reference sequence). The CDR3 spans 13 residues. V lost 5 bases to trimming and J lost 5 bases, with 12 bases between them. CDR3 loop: CASSRPGWETQYF. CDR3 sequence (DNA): TGTGCCAGCAGCCGTCCAGGGTGGGAGACCCAGTACTTC.

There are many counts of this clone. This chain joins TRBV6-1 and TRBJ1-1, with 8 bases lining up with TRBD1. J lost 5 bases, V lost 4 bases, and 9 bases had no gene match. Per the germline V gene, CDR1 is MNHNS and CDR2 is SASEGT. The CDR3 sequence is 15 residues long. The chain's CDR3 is CASSVPGTGGTEAFF. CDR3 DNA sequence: TGTGCCAGCAGTGTGCCGGGGACAGGAGGGACTGAAGCTTTCTTT.

CDR3 loop: CAGQGLSADTQYF. In DNA form, the CDR3 reads TGTGCCGGCCAGGGATTAAGTGCAGATACGCAGTATTTT. The rearrangement joins TRBV30 to TRBJ2-3; maybe TRBD1 (5 bases). V was clipped by 8 bases and J by 4 bases, with 16 bases between them. The germline gives CDR1 GTSNPN, CDR2 SVGIG (reference sequence). The CDR3 loop spans 13 amino acids.

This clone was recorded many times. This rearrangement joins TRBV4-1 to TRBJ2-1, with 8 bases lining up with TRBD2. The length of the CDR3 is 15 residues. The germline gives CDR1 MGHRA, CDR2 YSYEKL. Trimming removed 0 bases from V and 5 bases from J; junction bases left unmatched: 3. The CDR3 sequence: CASSQEPAGDNEQFF. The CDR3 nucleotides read TGCGCCAGCAGCCAAGAGCCAGCGGGAGACAATGAGCAGTTCTTC.

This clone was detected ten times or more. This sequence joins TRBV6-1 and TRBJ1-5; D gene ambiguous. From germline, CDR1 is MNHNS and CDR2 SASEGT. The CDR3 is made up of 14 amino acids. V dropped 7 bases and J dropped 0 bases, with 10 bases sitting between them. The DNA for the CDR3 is TGTGCCAGCAAGGGAGGTACTAGCAATCAGCCCCAGCATTTT. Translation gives CASKGGTSNQPQHF.